Presented here are 7 T cell receptor beta chains from one specimen sequenced in a study of preoperative IRX-2 immunotherapy in early breast cancer. Produced via immunoSEQ multiplex PCR; TCRdb's table is partial and in-frame only. The table lists about 98,000 clones, about nine tenths of them singletons. The treatment denotes: preoperative locoregional IRX-2 cytokine immunotherapy. The source material was tumor tissue, sampled after IRX-2 immunotherapy. Receptors originate from a human donor with breast cancer.

The chain combines TRBV14 with TRBJ1-4; no clear D. Germline-derived CDR1 and CDR2 are SGHDN and FVKESK. V lost 1 base and J lost 10, with 10 bases in between. This CDR3 is built from 13 residues. The chain's CDR3 is CASSQGSHLKLFF. The CDR3 DNA reads TGTGCCAGCAGCCAAGGTTCGCATCTAAAACTGTTTTTT.

The chain links TRBV10-3 to TRBJ2-2, with 10 nucleotides matching TRBD2. The trim removed 10 bases at V and 3 bases at J, leaving 8 bases unmatched. In germline, CDR1 is ENHRY, CDR2 SYGVKD. The CDR3 is 15 residues long. In DNA form, the CDR3 reads TGTGCCAGAGCCAGCGGGAGGGATCACACCGGGGAGCTGTTTTTT. This gives the protein CARASGRDHTGELFF.

The table lists this clone with a count of one. The rearrangement joins TRBV18 to TRBJ1-1; no clear D gene. Germline-derived CDR1 and CDR2 are KGHSH and LQKENI. Trimming took off 3 bases at V and 1 base at J, with 12 bases between the two ends. The CDR3 runs 15 residues. The CDR3 protein is CASSPSAAANTEAFF. DNA of the CDR3: TGTGCCAGCTCACCTTCGGCAGCGGCGAACACTGAAGCTTTCTTT.

J is TRBJ1-4 and V is TRBV11-3; maybe TRBD1 (5 bases). The germline V and J ends were trimmed by 3 bases and 8 bases, with 13 bases remaining between them. The CDR3 is 14 residues long. The germline gives CDR1 SGHNT, CDR2 YENEEA. The CDR3 reads CASSFSRVDEKLFF. The CDR3 DNA reads as TGTGCCAGCAGCTTCTCCAGGGTGGACGAAAAACTGTTTTTT.

J is TRBJ2-3 and V is TRBV28; 8 bases line up with TRBD2. The V gene end was trimmed by 2 bases and the J gene end by 0 bases; junction bases not matched to a gene: 7. This CDR3 comprises 17 residues. Germline assignment: CDR1 MDHEN and CDR2 SYDVKM. CDR3: CASSLRVSGASTDTQYF. The CDR3 nucleotides read TGTGCCAGCAGTTTACGAGTTAGCGGGGCTAGCACAGATACGCAGTATTTT.

The CDR3 sequence is CASSLVLGRRGRTEAFF. The CDR3 DNA is TGTGCCAGCAGCTTAGTCCTTGGGCGTAGGGGCAGGACTGAAGCTTTCTTT. V usage is TRBV11-3 and J usage is TRBJ1-1, with a possible D match to TRBD1 (5 bases). The CDR3 contains 17 residues. The germline gives CDR1 SGHNT, CDR2 YENEEA. Trimming took 1 base from V and 5 from J, leaving 20 bases between them. Looking up the rest from reference TRBV11-3 and TRBJ1-1 gives the full variable domain: EAGVVQSPRYKIIEKKQPVAFWCNPISGHNTLYWYLQNLGQGPELLIRYENEEAVDDSQLPKDRFSAERLKGVDSTLKIQPAELGDSAVYLCASSLVLGRRGRTEAFFGQGTRLTVV.

The chain employs TRBV7-1 and TRBJ1-1; TRBD1 agrees at 10 bases. TRBV7-1 falls under the ORF class, with uncertain function. Unmatched junction bases numbered 2, after V lost 5 bases and J lost 5 bases. The CDR3 contains 13 residues. The CDR3 nucleotides read TGTGCCAGCAGCACGGGACAGGGGACTGAAGCTTTCTTT. It translates to CASSTGQGTEAFF.